This T cell receptor (beta chain) derives from a study of T cell responses to AZD1222 COVID-19 vaccine. The CDR3 extends over 16 amino acids. Germline V gene data show CDR1 as MNHEY and CDR2 as SVGAGI. Germline trimming cut 1 base from V and 1 base from J; bases unmatched to any gene: 6. Findings and limits, study-wide: Researchers report vaccine-associated CD4 TCRs spanning spike, with dominance at 160-218 and 743-854.

As for this clone: The antigen remains undetermined.

Generated by immunoSEQ multiplex PCR, the TCRdb table keeps only in-frame clones and is missing some. The sample holds fewer than 90,000 clones, roughly 87% seen once. The chain joins TRBV6-5 to TRBJ2-7, with 8 positions matching TRBD2. The sample here was peripheral blood, taken on day 0 of AZD1222 vaccination. The TCR comes from an adult in good health. The CDR3 protein is CASSYYPGRGSYEQYF. Written as DNA, the CDR3 is TGTGCCAGCAGTTACTATCCCGGGAGGGGTTCCTACGAGCAGTACTTC.